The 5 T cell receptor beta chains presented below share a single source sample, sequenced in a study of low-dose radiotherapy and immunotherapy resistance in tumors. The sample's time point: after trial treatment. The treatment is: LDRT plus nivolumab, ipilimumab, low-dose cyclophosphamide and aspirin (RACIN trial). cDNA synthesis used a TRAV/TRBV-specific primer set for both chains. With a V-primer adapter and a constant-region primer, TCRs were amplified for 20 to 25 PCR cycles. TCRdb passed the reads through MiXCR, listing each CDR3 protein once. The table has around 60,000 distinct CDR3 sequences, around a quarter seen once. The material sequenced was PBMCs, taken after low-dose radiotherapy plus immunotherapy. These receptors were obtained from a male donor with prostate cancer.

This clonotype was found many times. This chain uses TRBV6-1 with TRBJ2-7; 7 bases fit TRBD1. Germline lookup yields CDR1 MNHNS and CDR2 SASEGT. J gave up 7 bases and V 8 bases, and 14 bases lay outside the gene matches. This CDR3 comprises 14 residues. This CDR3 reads CASGRTGQQGEQYF. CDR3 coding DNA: TGTGCCAGCGGACGAACGGGACAGCAAGGGGAGCAGTACTTC.

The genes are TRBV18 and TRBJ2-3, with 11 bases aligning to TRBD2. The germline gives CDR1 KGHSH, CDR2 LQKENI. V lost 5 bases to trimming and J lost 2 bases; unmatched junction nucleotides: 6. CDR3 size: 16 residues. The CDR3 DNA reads TGTGCCAGCTCATCGGGACTAGCGGCGAACACAGATACGCAGTATTTT. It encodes CASSSGLAANTDTQYF.

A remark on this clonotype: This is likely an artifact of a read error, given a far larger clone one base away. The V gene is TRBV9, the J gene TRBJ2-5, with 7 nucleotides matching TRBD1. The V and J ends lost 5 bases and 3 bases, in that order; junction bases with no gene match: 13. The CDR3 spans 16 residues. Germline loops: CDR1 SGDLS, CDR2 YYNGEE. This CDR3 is CASSYWNSQGEETQYF. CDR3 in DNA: TGTGCCAGCAGTTACTGGAATAGTCAGGGGGAAGAGACCCAGTACTTC.

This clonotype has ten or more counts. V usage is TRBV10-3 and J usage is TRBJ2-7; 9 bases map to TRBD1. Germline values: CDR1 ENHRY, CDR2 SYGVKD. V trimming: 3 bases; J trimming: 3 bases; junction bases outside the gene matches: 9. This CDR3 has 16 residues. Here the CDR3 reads CAISDSGQGSLYEQYF. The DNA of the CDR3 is TGTGCCATCAGTGATTCCGGACAGGGGTCCCTCTACGAGCAGTACTTC.

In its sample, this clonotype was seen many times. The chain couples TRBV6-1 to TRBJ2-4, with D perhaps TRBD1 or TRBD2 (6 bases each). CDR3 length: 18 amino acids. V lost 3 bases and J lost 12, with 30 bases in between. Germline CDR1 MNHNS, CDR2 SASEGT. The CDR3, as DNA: TGTGCCAGCAGTGAGAGGGGGGCCTGGGGACAACTCGCCCAGAATCAGTACTTC. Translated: CASSERGAWGQLAQNQYF.